What follows are 2 T cell receptor beta chains derived from one specimen sequenced in a study of CD8 T cells in Susac syndrome. With random hexamers, reverse transcription was performed on about 0.5 to 1 ug of RNA. TCRdb analysed the immunoSEQ multiplex PCR reads with MiXCR anew, one entry per CDR3 protein. The table records a few hundred thousand distinct CDR3 sequences, roughly 96% of them present only once. Material for sequencing was CD4+ T cells from PBMCs. Receptor source: a human donor with multiple sclerosis.

The V gene is TRBV13, the J gene TRBJ2-7; D possibly corresponds to TRBD1 (6 bases). Between the trimmed V and J ends, which lost 4 bases and 5 bases, there was a span of 12 bases. The CDR3 totals 13 residues. Germline loops: CDR1 PRHDT, CDR2 FYEKMQ (reference sequence). The CDR3 DNA reads as TGTGCCAGCAGCTACCGAGGGACAAACGAGCAGTACTTC. Protein product: CASSYRGTNEQYF.

This chain's CDR3 is CATSRGRASGELFF. DNA for the CDR3: TGTGCCACCAGCAGAGGCAGGGCCTCCGGGGAGCTGTTTTTT. The chain couples TRBV15 to TRBJ2-2; weak D call: TRBD1 (5 bases). The CDR3 covers 14 residues. V was trimmed by 1 base and J by 6 bases, leaving 9 bases between them. Germline V gene lookup returns CDR1 LNHNV and CDR2 YYDKDF (reference sequence).